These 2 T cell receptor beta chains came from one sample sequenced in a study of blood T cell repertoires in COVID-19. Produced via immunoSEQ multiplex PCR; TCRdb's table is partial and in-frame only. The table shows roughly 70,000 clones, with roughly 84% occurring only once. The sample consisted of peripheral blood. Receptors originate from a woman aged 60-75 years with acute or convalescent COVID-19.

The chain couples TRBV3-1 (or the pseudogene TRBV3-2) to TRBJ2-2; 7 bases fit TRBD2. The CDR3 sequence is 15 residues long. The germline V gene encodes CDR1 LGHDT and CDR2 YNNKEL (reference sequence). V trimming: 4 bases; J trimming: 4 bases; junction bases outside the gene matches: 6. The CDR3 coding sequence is TGTGCCAGCAGCCGGACGGGGGGAGGCACCGGGGAGCTGTTTTTT. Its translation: CASSRTGGGTGELFF.

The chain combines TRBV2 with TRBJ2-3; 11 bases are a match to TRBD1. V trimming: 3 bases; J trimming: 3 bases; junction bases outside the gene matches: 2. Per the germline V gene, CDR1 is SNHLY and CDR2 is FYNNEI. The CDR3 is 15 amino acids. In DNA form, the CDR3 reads TGTGCCAGCAGTGAGGACAGGGGGCAGACAGATACGCAGTATTTT. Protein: CASSEDRGQTDTQYF. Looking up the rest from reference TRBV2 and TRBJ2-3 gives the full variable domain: EPEVTQTPSHQVTQMGQEVILRCVPISNHLYFYWYRQILGQKVEFLVSFYNNEISEKSEIFDDQFSVERPDGSNFTLKIRSTKLEDSAMYFCASSEDRGQTDTQYFGPGTRLTVL.